These T cell receptor beta chains were read from a single sample in a study of blood T cell repertoires in COVID-19. Data came from immunoSEQ multiplex PCR; TCRdb stores just in-frame clones and leaves some out. This repertoire shows under 40,000 clones, nearly 90% found once; its top ten account for 34%. The sequenced sample consisted of peripheral blood. The source of these receptors is an older man with active COVID-19. Each CDR3 is given with its conserved first and last residue. D genes are given only for firm matches. Clone size is given for some rows only: seen once, a few or many times, or a class if the clone is expanded.

size: .; V: TRBV4-1; J: TRBJ2-3; D: TRBD2; CDR3: CASSQDSSGPTDTQYF; DNA: TGCGCCAGCAGCCAAGACTCTAGCGGACCCACAGATACGCAGTATTTT
size: .; V: TRBV18; J: TRBJ1-2; D: .; CDR3: CASSPPADPEGFNYGYTF; DNA: TGTGCCAGCTCACCACCTGCGGATCCAGAGGGCTTTAACTATGGCTACACCTTC
size: .; V: TRBV28; J: TRBJ2-1; D: TRBD2; CDR3: CASSPGLAGGPRAYNEQFF; DNA: TGTGCCAGCAGTCCCGGACTAGCGGGGGGGCCCAGAGCCTACAATGAGCAGTTCTTC
size: .; V: TRBV28; J: TRBJ2-2; D: TRBD1; CDR3: CASSMTGWAGELFF; DNA: TGTGCCAGCAGTATGACAGGGTGGGCCGGGGAGCTGTTTTTT
size: once; V: TRBV30; J: TRBJ2-7; D: .; CDR3: CAWSVRYEQYF; DNA: TGTGCCTGGAGTGTCCGCTACGAGCAGTACTTC
size: .; V: TRBV4-2; J: TRBJ1-4; D: TRBD1; CDR3: CASSLRQGLNEKLFF; DNA: TGTGCCAGCAGCTTACGACAGGGTCTGAATGAAAAACTGTTTTTT
size: .; V: TRBV29-1; J: TRBJ2-6; D: .; CDR3: CSVNRLGANVLTF; DNA: TGCAGCGTAAACAGGCTCGGGGCCAACGTCCTGACTTTC
size: .; V: TRBV10-3; J: TRBJ1-2; D: .; CDR3: CAISEAGNGYTF; DNA: TGTGCCATCAGTGAGGCGGGTAATGGCTACACCTTC
size: .; V: TRBV5-8; J: TRBJ2-7; D: TRBD2; CDR3: CASSWDPTSGKAYEQYF; DNA: TGTGCCAGCAGCTGGGACCCCACTAGCGGAAAAGCCTACGAGCAGTACTTC
size: .; V: TRBV3-1/TRBV3-2; J: TRBJ1-2; D: .; CDR3: CASSPPAPRLGGYTF; DNA: TGTGCCAGCAGCCCCCCCGCCCCTAGGTTGGGTGGCTACACCTTC
size: .; V: TRBV7-3; J: TRBJ2-3; D: .; CDR3: CASSSSGLITDTQYF; DNA: TGTGCCAGCAGCTCTTCGGGACTTATCACAGATACGCAGTATTTT
size: .; V: TRBV19; J: TRBJ1-1; D: .; CDR3: CASSIVRAGNTEAFF; DNA: TGTGCCAGTAGTATCGTACGGGCGGGTAACACTGAAGCTTTCTTT
size: .; V: TRBV7-2; J: TRBJ2-3; D: TRBD2; CDR3: CASSSRTSGRSQYF; DNA: TGTGCCAGCAGCTCTAGGACTAGCGGGAGGTCGCAGTATTTT
size: .; V: TRBV7-2; J: TRBJ1-4; D: TRBD1; CDR3: CASSGGTGDLPIGKLFF; DNA: TGTGCCAGCAGCGGAGGGACAGGGGACCTGCCGATAGGAAAACTGTTTTTT
size: once; V: TRBV29-1; J: TRBJ2-3; D: .; CDR3: CSVDSRQESTDTQYF; DNA: TGCAGCGTTGACTCGAGACAGGAGAGCACAGATACGCAGTATTTT
size: .; V: TRBV6-1; J: TRBJ2-1; D: .; CDR3: CASSESGAGDNEQFF; DNA: TGTGCCAGCAGTGAAAGTGGCGCAGGGGATAATGAGCAGTTCTTC
size: .; V: TRBV25-1; J: TRBJ2-7; D: TRBD2; CDR3: CASPTPSGTSLYEQYF; DNA: TGTGCCAGTCCCACTCCTAGCGGGACTTCCCTCTACGAGCAGTACTTC
size: .; V: TRBV4-3; J: TRBJ2-5; D: .; CDR3: CASSSRWLVGETQYF; DNA: TGCGCCAGCAGCTCGAGGTGGCTAGTGGGTGAGACCCAGTACTTC
size: .; V: TRBV18; J: TRBJ1-1; D: TRBD1; CDR3: CASSDRGRVGTEAFF; DNA: TGTGCCAGCTCGGACAGGGGGCGGGTTGGAACTGAAGCTTTCTTT
size: .; V: TRBV29-1; J: TRBJ1-3; D: TRBD1; CDR3: CSVQGAPNTIYF; DNA: TGCAGCGTTCAGGGGGCCCCGAACACCATATATTTT
size: once; V: TRBV7-9; J: TRBJ2-3; D: .; CDR3: CASSLSFRRRRYF; DNA: TGTGCCAGCAGCTTAAGTTTTCGCAGGCGCAGGTATTTT
size: once; V: TRBV10-3; J: TRBJ2-3; D: TRBD2; CDR3: CAITKGPGLAGGLHADTQYF; DNA: TGTGCCATCACCAAAGGACCGGGACTAGCGGGGGGGCTGCATGCAGATACGCAGTATTTT
size: once; V: TRBV7-8; J: TRBJ1-5; D: TRBD1; CDR3: CASSLGPGGSSNQPQHF; DNA: TGTGCCAGCAGCTTAGGGCCAGGGGGATCGAGCAATCAGCCCCAGCATTTT
size: .; V: TRBV6-2/TRBV6-3; J: TRBJ2-7; D: TRBD1; CDR3: CASSPAGTGNYEQYF; DNA: TGTGCCAGCAGTCCAGCCGGGACAGGGAACTACGAGCAGTACTTC
size: .; V: TRBV6-1; J: TRBJ2-7; D: .; CDR3: CASSESGGRGEQYF; DNA: TGTGCCAGCAGTGAAAGTGGCGGGCGTGGCGAGCAGTACTTC
size: .; V: TRBV11-2; J: TRBJ1-4; D: .; CDR3: CASSLGSQINEKLFF; DNA: TGTGCCAGCAGCTTAGGGTCACAGATAAATGAAAAACTGTTTTTT
size: .; V: TRBV25-1; J: TRBJ2-1; D: .; CDR3: CASKYSYNEQFF; DNA: TGTGCCAGTAAATACTCCTACAATGAGCAGTTCTTC
size: .; V: TRBV4-3; J: TRBJ1-2; D: TRBD1; CDR3: CASSQARTGGQALGYTF; DNA: TGCGCCAGCAGCCAAGCCAGGACAGGAGGACAGGCTTTGGGCTACACCTTC
size: .; V: TRBV19; J: TRBJ2-3; D: TRBD2; CDR3: CASSISGSSDTQYF; DNA: TGTGCCAGTAGTATTAGCGGGAGCTCAGATACGCAGTATTTT